These T cell receptor beta chains were read from a single sample in a study of Graves' ophthalmopathy and Graves' hyperthyroidism. Each CDR3 protein is one row after TCRdb ran MiXCR on the multiplex PCR reads. The table records more than 550,000 distinct CDR3 sequences, about two fifths of them present only once. Sequences were obtained from peripheral blood. The receptors derive from an adult man with Graves' ophthalmopathy. Each CDR3 is given with its conserved first and last residue. The D gene is left open where the match is weak. Clone size is shown for a subset of rows, as once, few, many or a class of expanded clone.

D gene: -
V gene: TRBV5-4
J gene: TRBJ1-1
clone size: many
CDR3 protein: CASPFRATEAFF
CDR3 DNA: TGTGCCAGCCCGTTTCGAGCCACTGAAGCTTTCTTT

D gene: -
V gene: TRBV7-9
J gene: TRBJ1-2
clone size: -
CDR3 protein: CASSRDPGNYGYTF
CDR3 DNA: TGTGCCAGCAGCAGGGACCCTGGAAACTATGGCTACACCTTC

D gene: TRBD1
V gene: TRBV19
J gene: TRBJ1-5
clone size: -
CDR3 protein: CAWSAGGHQPQHF
CDR3 DNA: TGTGCCTGGAGTGCAGGGGGTCATCAGCCCCAGCATTTT

D gene: TRBD1
V gene: TRBV7-8
J gene: TRBJ1-5
clone size: many
CDR3 protein: CASSTTGGAQPQHF
CDR3 DNA: TGTGCCAGCAGCACGACAGGGGGCGCCCAGCCCCAGCATTTT

D gene: -
V gene: TRBV6-6
J gene: TRBJ2-7
clone size: many
CDR3 protein: CASSYNRDSSYEQYF
CDR3 DNA: TGTGCCAGCAGTTACAACCGGGACTCCTCCTACGAGCAGTACTTC

D gene: -
V gene: TRBV29-1
J gene: TRBJ2-7
clone size: -
CDR3 protein: CSFRPGDEQYF
CDR3 DNA: TGCAGCTTTAGGCCGGGGGACGAGCAGTACTTC

D gene: -
V gene: TRBV12-3/TRBV12-4
J gene: TRBJ1-1
clone size: few
CDR3 protein: CASSLYNRQSNTEAFF
CDR3 DNA: TGTGCCAGCAGTTTATATAACCGACAGTCGAACACTGAAGCTTTCTTT

D gene: TRBD1
V gene: TRBV19
J gene: TRBJ1-2
clone size: many
CDR3 protein: CASSLRGPQSPYGYTF
CDR3 DNA: TGTGCCAGTAGTCTCAGGGGGCCACAAAGTCCGTATGGCTACACCTTC

D gene: -
V gene: TRBV20-1
J gene: TRBJ1-2
clone size: -
CDR3 protein: CSALGGVDGYTF
CDR3 DNA: TGCAGTGCTCTTGGGGGTGTCGATGGCTACACCTTC

D gene: -
V gene: TRBV19
J gene: TRBJ2-2
clone size: -
CDR3 protein: CASSIQGRNTGELFF
CDR3 DNA: TGTGCCAGTAGTATACAGGGGCGGAACACCGGGGAGCTGTTTTTT

D gene: -
V gene: TRBV15
J gene: TRBJ1-3
clone size: many
CDR3 protein: CATRDGISSGNTIYF
CDR3 DNA: TGTGCCACCAGAGACGGGATATCCTCTGGAAACACCATATATTTT

D gene: -
V gene: TRBV10-3
J gene: TRBJ1-1
clone size: many
CDR3 protein: CAISAGEGTEAFF
CDR3 DNA: TGTGCCATCAGTGCAGGGGAGGGCACTGAAGCTTTCTTT

D gene: -
V gene: TRBV7-9
J gene: TRBJ1-1
clone size: -
CDR3 protein: CASLGLNTEAFF
CDR3 DNA: TGTGCCAGCTTAGGTCTGAACACTGAAGCTTTCTTT

D gene: TRBD1
V gene: TRBV10-3
J gene: TRBJ2-5
clone size: -
CDR3 protein: CAISAPTGAGETQYF
CDR3 DNA: TGTGCCATCAGTGCCCCGACAGGGGCTGGGGAGACCCAGTACTTC

D gene: -
V gene: TRBV6-1
J gene: TRBJ1-2
clone size: -
CDR3 protein: CASSEGAAGTGGYTF
CDR3 DNA: TGTGCCAGCAGTGAAGGGGCGGCGGGGACGGGCGGCTACACCTTC

D gene: -
V gene: TRBV9
J gene: TRBJ1-5
clone size: many
CDR3 protein: CASSLAQGGVVGNQPQHF
CDR3 DNA: TGTGCCAGCAGCTTGGCGCAGGGAGGCGTCGTGGGCAATCAGCCCCAGCATTTT

D gene: TRBD2
V gene: TRBV20-1
J gene: TRBJ2-5
clone size: few
CDR3 protein: CSALFTSGKETQYF
CDR3 DNA: TGCAGTGCCTTATTCACTAGCGGGAAAGAGACCCAGTACTTC

D gene: -
V gene: TRBV20-1
J gene: TRBJ1-4
clone size: many
CDR3 protein: CSAFPGPEGDEKLFF
CDR3 DNA: TGCAGTGCTTTCCCGGGCCCCGAAGGCGATGAAAAACTGTTTTTT

D gene: -
V gene: TRBV5-1
J gene: TRBJ2-5
clone size: many
CDR3 protein: CASSPSGYQETQYF
CDR3 DNA: TGCGCCAGCAGCCCATCAGGCTACCAAGAGACCCAGTACTTC

D gene: -
V gene: TRBV12-3/TRBV12-4
J gene: TRBJ2-2
clone size: many
CDR3 protein: CASTGPNTGELFF
CDR3 DNA: TGTGCCAGCACAGGGCCGAACACCGGGGAGCTGTTTTTT

D gene: TRBD2
V gene: TRBV2
J gene: TRBJ2-7
clone size: -
CDR3 protein: CASSELAGGIEQYF
CDR3 DNA: TGTGCCAGCAGTGAACTAGCGGGGGGGATCGAGCAGTACTTC

D gene: TRBD1
V gene: TRBV12-3/TRBV12-4
J gene: TRBJ2-7
clone size: many
CDR3 protein: CASSFGQAFSYEQYF
CDR3 DNA: TGTGCCAGCAGTTTCGGACAGGCCTTCTCCTACGAGCAGTACTTC

D gene: TRBD2
V gene: TRBV20-1
J gene: TRBJ2-7
clone size: -
CDR3 protein: CSVPSGRGYEQYF
CDR3 DNA: TGCAGTGTTCCTAGCGGGAGAGGGTATGAGCAGTACTTC

D gene: -
V gene: TRBV6-2/TRBV6-3
J gene: TRBJ1-1
clone size: many
CDR3 protein: CASSYSRGEAFF
CDR3 DNA: TGTGCCAGCAGTTACTCCCGGGGTGAAGCTTTCTTT

D gene: -
V gene: TRBV10-3
J gene: TRBJ1-4
clone size: -
CDR3 protein: CAISDKGMQGPYEKLFF
CDR3 DNA: TGTGCCATCAGTGACAAAGGCATGCAGGGGCCGTATGAAAAACTGTTTTTT

D gene: -
V gene: TRBV7-9
J gene: TRBJ2-7
clone size: few
CDR3 protein: CASSQGALYEQYF
CDR3 DNA: TGTGCCAGCAGCCAAGGGGCACTCTACGAGCAGTACTTC

D gene: -
V gene: TRBV7-2
J gene: TRBJ2-5
clone size: -
CDR3 protein: CASSQDWVPHSQETQYF
CDR3 DNA: TGCGCCAGCAGCCAAGATTGGGTACCCCACTCCCAAGAGACCCAGTACTTC

D gene: TRBD1
V gene: TRBV12-3/TRBV12-4
J gene: TRBJ1-2
clone size: -
CDR3 protein: CASSPRGQPSAYGYTF
CDR3 DNA: TGTGCCAGCAGTCCCCGGGGACAGCCATCCGCCTATGGCTACACCTTC

D gene: -
V gene: TRBV4-3
J gene: TRBJ2-7
clone size: -
CDR3 protein: CASSQDALGTPYYEQYF
CDR3 DNA: TGCGCCAGCAGCCAAGATGCCTTAGGGACACCCTACTACGAGCAGTACTTC

D gene: -
V gene: TRBV29-1
J gene: TRBJ1-5
clone size: many
CDR3 protein: CSVGGLYGQPQHF
CDR3 DNA: TGCAGCGTCGGAGGGCTGTACGGTCAGCCCCAGCATTTT

D gene: -
V gene: TRBV12-3/TRBV12-4
J gene: TRBJ1-2
clone size: -
CDR3 protein: CASSNRPPTAGYTF
CDR3 DNA: TGTGCCAGCAGTAATCGGCCCCCTACCGCCGGCTACACCTTC

D gene: TRBD1
V gene: TRBV10-3
J gene: TRBJ1-4
clone size: -
CDR3 protein: CAIRSTGDTEKLFF
CDR3 DNA: TGTGCCATCAGGAGCACAGGGGACACTGAAAAACTGTTTTTT

D gene: -
V gene: TRBV24-1
J gene: TRBJ1-1
clone size: many
CDR3 protein: CATSAEKKESAFF
CDR3 DNA: TGTGCCACCAGTGCGGAGAAGAAGGAATCGGCTTTCTTT

D gene: -
V gene: TRBV4-1
J gene: TRBJ2-7
clone size: -
CDR3 protein: CASSQEADYEQYF
CDR3 DNA: TGCGCCAGCAGCCAAGAGGCCGACTACGAGCAGTACTTC

D gene: TRBD1
V gene: TRBV5-1
J gene: TRBJ1-1
clone size: many
CDR3 protein: CASSLIRGGIAFF
CDR3 DNA: TGCGCCAGCAGCTTGATAAGAGGGGGCATTGCTTTCTTT